A selection of T cell receptor beta chains follows, all from one sample in a study of cytomegalovirus exposure and HLA in healthy donors. Only in-frame clones appear in the TCRdb table, and some are missing; sequencing was by immunoSEQ multiplex PCR. The sample holds about 170,000 clones; over 60% are singletons and the top ten take over 0.95%. Sequencing was carried out using PBMCs. The receptors were gathered from a woman aged 45-60 years in good health and CMV-seropositive. Each CDR3 is given with its conserved first and last residue. The D gene is left open where the match is weak. Expanded clones are given a class, and other clones once, few, many or no size at all.

v_call	clone_size	d_call	j_call	cdr3_aa	cdr3_nt
TRBV9	NA	NA	TRBJ2-7	CASSPRHSFGEQYF	TGTGCCAGCAGCCCCCGACACAGCTTTGGGGAGCAGTACTTC
TRBV6-7	NA	TRBD1	TRBJ2-1	CASKRTGGSYNEQFF	TGTGCCAGCAAACGGACAGGCGGCTCCTACAATGAGCAGTTCTTC
TRBV19	once	TRBD2	TRBJ2-1	CASSPASGDRSKQFF	TGTGCCAGTAGTCCAGCGAGCGGGGATCGTTCGAAGCAGTTCTTC
TRBV6-5	NA	NA	TRBJ1-2	CASSYPDGYGYTF	TGTGCCAGCAGTTACCCAGACGGGTATGGCTACACCTTC
TRBV7-7	NA	TRBD1	TRBJ2-1	CASSLGSSDRGLYNEQFF	TGTGCTAGCAGCTTAGGTAGCTCCGACAGGGGGTTATACAATGAGCAGTTCTTC
TRBV6-1	few	NA	TRBJ1-1	CASSEPEKGQAFF	TGTGCCAGCAGTGAACCCGAAAAGGGGCAGGCTTTCTTT
TRBV7-8	once	NA	TRBJ1-1	CASSLAGSGTEAFF	TGTGCCAGCAGCTTAGCTGGGAGTGGCACTGAAGCTTTCTTT
TRBV27	NA	NA	TRBJ2-2	CASSLGRYTGELFF	TGTGCCAGCAGTTTAGGCAGATACACCGGGGAGCTGTTTTTT
TRBV5-6	NA	NA	TRBJ2-7	CASSPTTASYEQYF	TGTGCCAGCAGCCCAACGACTGCCTCCTACGAGCAGTACTTC
TRBV23-1	NA	TRBD1	TRBJ1-2	CARNPQGAKGYTF	TGCGCCAGAAATCCCCAGGGGGCAAAAGGCTACACCTTC
TRBV19	NA	NA	TRBJ1-5	CASSIEGGHQPQHF	TGTGCCAGTAGTATAGAGGGGGGACATCAGCCCCAGCATTTT
TRBV5-1	NA	NA	TRBJ1-1	CASSFQGQNTEAFF	TGCGCCAGCAGCTTTCAGGGGCAAAACACTGAAGCTTTCTTT